Listed here are 13 T cell receptor beta chains from one sample, sequenced in a study of blood T cell repertoires in COVID-19. The protocol was immunoSEQ multiplex PCR, while the TCRdb copy is restricted to in-frame clones and leaves out a portion. The sample includes over 120,000 clones, 65% to 90% of them seen just once. Input material: peripheral blood. The receptors stem from a man in his 60s with active or convalescent COVID-19.

This clone has only a few counts. The CDR3 nucleotides are TGTGCCAGCAGCTCCGGGGGGCCAAGACCTAATCAGCCCCAGCATTTT. This encodes CASSSGGPRPNQPQHF. V usage is TRBV7-2 and J usage is TRBJ1-5, with D possibly matching TRBD1 (6 bases). V lost 4 bases and J 4 bases, leaving 17 bases between the germline ends. The CDR3 is made up of 16 amino acids. Germline V gene sequence: CDR1 SGHTA, CDR2 FQGNSA.

This chain joins TRBV2 and TRBJ1-5; TRBD1 might be the D (5 bases). The CDR3 loop spans 15 amino acids. Germline V CDR1 and CDR2: SNHLY, FYNNEI. Trimming stripped 6 bases from V and 0 bases from J, with 12 bases between. The chain's CDR3 is CASRPDRYSNQPQHF. CDR3 DNA sequence: TGTGCCAGCAGACCCGACAGATATAGCAATCAGCCCCAGCATTTT. The whole variable domain, remainder taken from reference TRBV2 and TRBJ1-5, is EPEVTQTPSHQVTQMGQEVILRCVPISNHLYFYWYRQILGQKVEFLVSFYNNEISEKSEIFDDQFSVERPDGSNFTLKIRSTKLEDSAMYFCASRPDRYSNQPQHFGDGTRLSIL.

J is TRBJ2-2 and V is TRBV5-1; D remains ambiguous. Germline values: CDR1 SGHRS, CDR2 YFSETQ. Trimming left V 6 bases short and J 5 bases short, with 14 bases between. This CDR3 is built from 14 residues. CDR3 bases: TGCGCCAGCAACCTGGCCCAGACAACCGGGGAGCTGTTTTTT. This sequence encodes CASNLAQTTGELFF.

V and J are TRBV10-3 and TRBJ1-1; D unclear. Trimming removed 7 bases at V and 6 bases at J, with 15 bases between. Per the germline V gene, CDR1 is ENHRY and CDR2 is SYGVKD. The length of the CDR3 is 13 residues. The CDR3 spells CAIKVSPAAEAFF. CDR3 nucleotide sequence: TGTGCCATCAAGGTCTCCCCCGCGGCTGAAGCTTTCTTT.

V and J are TRBV19 and TRBJ1-1; TRBD1 agrees at 7 bases. Trimming cost V 5 bases and J 0 bases; bases outside gene matches: 9. The CDR3 is 16 amino acids. Germline-derived CDR1 and CDR2 are LNHDA and SQIVND (reference sequence). CDR3 sequence: CASSLSGTVMNTEAFF. In nucleotides, the CDR3 is TGTGCCAGTAGTTTATCCGGGACAGTCATGAACACTGAAGCTTTCTTT.

The DNA for the CDR3 is TGTGCCAGCAGCCATGGACTAGCGGCAAGGTACAATGAGCAGTTCTTC. Its translation is CASSHGLAARYNEQFF. V and J are TRBV3-1 (or the pseudogene TRBV3-2) and TRBJ2-1; the match to TRBD2 covers 10 bases. Germline CDR1 and CDR2: LGHDT and YNNKEL (reference sequence). This CDR3 comprises 16 residues. V shed 3 bases, J shed 4 bases, and the junction held 6 bases outside the gene matches.

V is TRBV2 and J is TRBJ1-2; the match to TRBD1 covers 9 bases. This CDR3 has 14 residues. Germline-derived CDR1 and CDR2 are SNHLY and FYNNEI. V lost 6 bases, J lost 3 bases, and 5 bases stayed unmatched. The CDR3 DNA reads as TGTGCCAGCAGGGGGACAGGGCCCGACTATGGCTACACCTTC. Amino acid sequence: CASRGTGPDYGYTF. Combining the CDR3 with reference TRBV2 and TRBJ1-2 gives the whole variable domain EPEVTQTPSHQVTQMGQEVILRCVPISNHLYFYWYRQILGQKVEFLVSFYNNEISEKSEIFDDQFSVERPDGSNFTLKIRSTKLEDSAMYFCASRGTGPDYGYTFGSGTRLTVV.

The rearrangement uses TRBV24-1 and TRBJ1-2; 11 bases line up with TRBD1. The CDR3 length is 15 residues. Trimming at V came to 4 bases and at J to 8 bases, leaving 8 bases not matched to a gene. Germline CDR1 and CDR2: KGHDR and SFDVKD. The CDR3: CATSDPGQGAPGYTF. CDR3 nucleotides: TGTGCCACCAGTGACCCCGGACAGGGGGCGCCCGGCTACACCTTC.

V usage is TRBV11-3 and J usage is TRBJ2-5; tentatively, D is TRBD2 (7 bases). Germline assignment: CDR1 SGHNT and CDR2 YENEEA. The CDR3 is made up of 17 amino acids. V was cut by 3 bases and J by 4 bases, with 21 bases left in between. CDR3 DNA: TGTGCCAGCAGCTTGGGGGCCCGGGGGGCAGAAGGAGAGACCCAGTACTTC. Protein: CASSLGARGAEGETQYF.

The chain is built from TRBV7-9 and TRBJ1-1; unclear D gene. The CDR3 extends over 16 amino acids. V was pared by 6 bases and J by 4 bases, with 21 bases between. Germline CDR1 SEHNR, CDR2 FQNEAQ (reference sequence). The CDR3 DNA reads TGTGCCAGCAGTACTCGAAGGGCCATAGGAGGCACTGAAGCTTTCTTT. It translates to CASSTRRAIGGTEAFF. Complete variable domain (other parts from reference TRBV7-9 and TRBJ1-1): DTGVSQNPRHKITKRGQNVTFRCDPISEHNRLYWYRQTLGQGPEFLTYFQNEAQLEKSRLLSDRFSAERPKGSFSTLEIQRTEQGDSAMYLCASSTRRAIGGTEAFFGQGTRLTVV.

The count of this clone is one. The V gene is TRBV28, the J gene TRBJ1-6; a weak D match, TRBD1 (5 bases). This CDR3 has 15 amino acids. The germline gives CDR1 MDHEN, CDR2 SYDVKM. Trimming cost V 3 bases and J 8 bases, with 14 bases left between them. The CDR3 DNA follows: TGTGCCAGCAGTTTTATTTTGGGGGGAGATTCACCCCTCCACTTT. Its protein product is CASSFILGGDSPLHF.

The rearrangement links TRBV6-5 to TRBJ1-5; 8 nucleotides align to TRBD1. Germline V gene data show CDR1 as MNHEY and CDR2 as SVGAGI. The CDR3 contains 15 residues. The junction had 8 bases not matched to a gene; V was cut back by 6 bases and J by 4 bases. The CDR3 sequence: CASSKDRGENQPQHF. CDR3 nucleotide sequence: TGTGCCAGCAGCAAAGACAGGGGAGAGAATCAGCCCCAGCATTTT.

The genes are TRBV11-2 and TRBJ2-7; 11 bases are a match to TRBD2. In germline, CDR1 is SGHAT, CDR2 FQNNGV. The CDR3 consists of 14 residues. Losses at the gene ends were 3 bases for V and 2 bases for J; bases not matched to a gene: 0. This CDR3 is CASSLGLAAYEQYV. The CDR3 region has the DNA TGTGCCAGCAGCTTGGGACTAGCGGCCTACGAGCAGTACGTC.